These 9 T cell receptor beta chains share one sample of origin, sequenced in a study of PD-L1 blockade in urothelial cancer. Libraries were prepared by immunoSEQ multiplex PCR; TCRdb keeps only in-frame clonotypes and omits some of them. Of 1,500 to 2,000 clones in the sample, 30% to 35% were seen once. The sequences come from tumor tissue, collected before atezolizumab (anti-PD-L1) treatment. The receptors shown here come from a man aged 60 to 75 with urothelial cancer.

This clone was seen only a few times. The gene calls are TRBV19 and TRBJ2-1; 10 nucleotides align to TRBD2. V lost 3 bases, J lost 3 bases, and 5 bases stayed unmatched. The CDR3 extends over 16 amino acids. Germline V gene sequence: CDR1 LNHDA, CDR2 SQIVND (reference sequence). CDR3 loop: CASSILTSGHYNEQFF. The CDR3 coding sequence is TGTGCCAGTAGTATCTTGACTAGCGGGCACTACAATGAGCAGTTCTTC. The variable domain in full, completed from reference TRBV19 and TRBJ2-1, reads DGGITQSPKYLFRKEGQNVTLSCEQNLNHDAMYWYRQDPGQGLRLIYYSQIVNDFQKGDIAEGYSVSREKKESFPLTVTSAQKNPTAFYLCASSILTSGHYNEQFFGPGTRLTVL.

V usage is TRBV15 and J usage is TRBJ2-2, with unresolved D. V dropped 0 bases and J dropped 4 bases, with 12 bases sitting between them. The CDR3 contains 16 residues. The V gene's germline CDR1 is LNHNV and CDR2 YYDKDF (reference sequence). The CDR3 protein is CATSRDWAGGTGELFF. The CDR3 region has the DNA TGTGCCACCAGCAGAGATTGGGCAGGTGGCACCGGGGAGCTGTTTTTT.

Within the sample, this clone is medium-sized. V is TRBV11-3 and J is TRBJ2-3, with 9 bases that match TRBD2. The length of the CDR3 is 15 residues. Germline CDR1 is SGHNT and CDR2 is YENEEA. V was clipped by 2 bases and J by 3 bases; unmatched bases: 3. The CDR3 protein is CASSLKAGGTDTQYF. The CDR3 nucleotides are TGTGCCAGCAGCTTAAAGGCGGGGGGGACAGATACGCAGTATTTT.

The chain couples TRBV19 to TRBJ1-4; no firm D call. The CDR3 length is 15 residues. V was pared by 4 bases and J by 1 base, with 10 bases between. Germline CDR1 is LNHDA and CDR2 is SQIVND (reference sequence). The CDR3 spells CASSKMLGTNEKLFF. CDR3 DNA sequence: TGTGCCAGTAGTAAAATGTTGGGAACTAATGAAAAACTGTTTTTT.

This chain joins TRBV30 and TRBJ1-6, with D tentatively TRBD1 (6 bases). Germline lookup yields CDR1 GTSNPN and CDR2 SVGIG (reference sequence). This CDR3 region has 11 residues. V was cut by 0 bases and J by 12 bases, with 6 bases left in between. This chain's CDR3 is CAWSVGGPLHF. The CDR3, as DNA: TGTGCCTGGAGTGTAGGGGGACCCCTCCACTTT.

Only a few counts were recorded for this clone. The rearrangement links TRBV5-1 to TRBJ2-7; no clear D. CDR1 SGHRS and CDR2 YFSETQ come from the germline V gene. The CDR3 spans 14 residues. Between the trimmed V and J ends, which lost 5 bases and 0 bases, there was a span of 12 bases. The CDR3 here is CASRLLWNSYEQYF. CDR3 sequence (DNA): TGCGCCAGCAGGCTCCTTTGGAACTCCTACGAGCAGTACTTC.

This clone is medium-sized in the sample. The rearrangement uses TRBV6-8 and TRBJ2-3; TRBD1 matches 7 bases. Germline values: CDR1 MNHGY, CDR2 SAAAGT. The CDR3 runs 15 residues. The J segment lost 2 bases and the V segment lost 6 bases, leaving 8 bases of the junction unmatched. The CDR3 DNA reads TGTGCCAGCAGGAAACCGGGACAGACCACAGATACGCAGTATTTT. Residues: CASRKPGQTTDTQYF.

The V and J genes are TRBV19 and TRBJ1-2, with 7 bases identical to TRBD1. Trimming at V came to 3 bases and at J to 7 bases, leaving 11 bases not matched to a gene. The germline V gene has CDR1 LNHDA and CDR2 SQIVND (reference sequence). This CDR3 spans 15 amino acids. CDR3 loop: CASSMGGGAPVGYTF. DNA for the CDR3: TGTGCCAGTAGTATGGGAGGGGGCGCCCCAGTTGGCTACACCTTC.

This chain connects TRBV30 to TRBJ1-6, with 8 bases identical to TRBD1. This CDR3 has 14 residues. Germline lookup yields CDR1 GTSNPN and CDR2 SVGIG (reference sequence). Trimming took 2 bases from V and 7 from J; bases not matched to a gene: 4. The CDR3 spells CAWSSGQDNSPLHF. For the CDR3, the DNA is TGTGCCTGGAGTTCGGGACAGGACAATTCACCCCTCCACTTT.